Below, 17 T cell receptor beta chains from the same sample are listed, as sequenced in a study of blood T cell repertoires in COVID-19. Profiled with immunoSEQ multiplex PCR; TCRdb holds only in-frame clones, not every one. The table lists about 190,000 clones, about 88% of them singletons. Sequencing used peripheral blood. The source of these receptors is a human donor in a cohort sampled during active COVID-19.

This clone occurred once. V usage is TRBV25-1 and J usage is TRBJ1-2, with D possibly matching TRBD1 (6 bases). The CDR3 has 13 residues. Trimming took 6 bases from V and 2 from J, leaving 10 bases between them. Germline V gene sequence: CDR1 MGHDK, CDR2 SYGVNS. The CDR3 loop is CASRGAGNYGYTF. CDR3 DNA sequence: TGTGCCAGCAGGGGGGCCGGAAACTATGGCTACACCTTC.

The chain combines TRBV6-5 with TRBJ1-6, with TRBD1 matching 10 bases. From germline, CDR1 is MNHEY and CDR2 SVGAGI. V trimming: 6 bases; J trimming: 10 bases; junction bases outside the gene matches: 3. CDR3 length: 13 amino acids. The CDR3 DNA is TGTGCCAGCAGGGGACAGGGGCGATCACCCCTCCACTTT. It is translated as CASRGQGRSPLHF.

CDR3 DNA sequence: TGCGCCAGCAGCCAAGAAGAGTCCGTCCCCGGGGAGCTGTTTTTT. It translates to CASSQEESVPGELFF. V usage is TRBV4-1 and J usage is TRBJ2-2; D ambiguous. Trimming took 0 bases from V and 6 from J, leaving 11 bases between them. The CDR3 spans 15 residues. The germline V gene has CDR1 MGHRA and CDR2 YSYEKL.

The J gene is TRBJ1-1, the V gene TRBV5-1; D might be TRBD1 (6 bases). The CDR3 runs to 16 residues. Trimming took off 1 base at V and 5 bases at J, with 18 bases between the two ends. Germline V gene data show CDR1 as SGHRS and CDR2 as YFSETQ. The CDR3 is CASSLRVVTGITEAFF. CDR3 nucleotide sequence: TGCGCCAGCAGCTTGAGGGTCGTAACAGGGATTACTGAAGCTTTCTTT.

This rearrangement joins TRBV25-1 to TRBJ2-3; TRBD2 agrees at 8 bases. The junction had 8 bases not matched to a gene; V was cut back by 5 bases and J by 4 bases. Looked up from germline, CDR1 is MGHDK and CDR2 is SYGVNS. CDR3 length equals 15 residues. CDR3 nucleotides: TGTGCCAGCAGTAATAGCGGGGAGTTCGCAGATACGCAGTATTTT. Amino acid sequence: CASSNSGEFADTQYF. The entire variable domain, with the rest obtained from reference TRBV25-1 and TRBJ2-3, is as follows: EADIYQTPRYLVIGTGKKITLECSQTMGHDKMYWYQQDPGMELHLIHYSYGVNSTEKGDLSSESTVSRIRTEHFPLTLESARPSHTSQYLCASSNSGEFADTQYFGPGTRLTVL.

J is TRBJ2-3 and V is TRBV14; D remains ambiguous. Germline CDR1 and CDR2: SGHDN and FVKESK. V gave up 3 bases and J gave up 4 bases, with 23 bases separating them. The CDR3 totals 18 residues. The CDR3 nucleotides are TGTGCCAGCAGCCATTCCGACGCGTTCCTAGAAAGCCCAGATACGCAGTATTTT. Its protein product is CASSHSDAFLESPDTQYF.

The chain links TRBV6-4 to TRBJ2-3; 9 nucleotides line up with TRBD2. Trimming removed 0 bases from V and 0 bases from J; junction bases left unmatched: 1. This CDR3 spans 16 amino acids. Germline V gene sequence: CDR1 MRHNA, CDR2 SNTAGT. As DNA, the CDR3 is TGTGCCAGCAGTGACTCAGCGGGAGGTAGCACAGATACGCAGTATTTT. Translated, it gives CASSDSAGGSTDTQYF.

V and J are TRBV6-2 or TRBV6-3 and TRBJ1-4, with 8 bases matching TRBD1. Unmatched junction bases numbered 4, after V lost 6 bases and J lost 7 bases. This CDR3 is built from 13 residues. Germline V CDR1 and CDR2: MNHEY, SVGEGT. In DNA form, the CDR3 reads TGTGCCAGCAGCCCGGGACAGGCTGAAAAACTGTTTTTT. Protein product: CASSPGQAEKLFF.

This chain uses TRBV27 with TRBJ1-2, with 9 bases that match TRBD1. This CDR3 comprises 15 residues. J was trimmed by 6 bases and V by 0 bases; bases with no gene match: 5. Looked up from germline, CDR1 is MNHEY and CDR2 is SMNVEV (reference sequence). CDR3 DNA sequence: TGTGCCAGCAGTTTATCGGGACAGGGATCCGATGGCTACACCTTC. It specifies CASSLSGQGSDGYTF.

CDR3 loop: CASSVDGSNTGELFF. The CDR3 nucleotides read TGTGCCAGCAGCGTAGATGGGAGTAACACCGGGGAGCTGTTTTTT. This chain connects TRBV9 to TRBJ2-2, with a possible D match to TRBD2 (5 bases). V lost 0 bases and J lost 2, with 8 bases in between. CDR3 size: 15 residues. The germline gives CDR1 SGDLS, CDR2 YYNGEE.

The chain uses TRBV2 and TRBJ2-2; the D gene is possibly TRBD2 (6 bases). The V end lost 4 bases, the J end lost 10 bases, and 19 bases lay between the germline ends. The CDR3 spans 15 residues. Germline V gene data show CDR1 as SNHLY and CDR2 as FYNNEI. The CDR3 region has the DNA TGTGCCAGCAGTGCGGAGGGCGGCAGGCTGCTGGAGCTGTTTTTT. Its translation: CASSAEGGRLLELFF.

This chain connects TRBV2 to TRBJ2-1; tentative D call: TRBD2 (6 bases). V was shortened by 3 bases and J by 0 bases, with 9 bases between the two germline ends. Germline V gene data show CDR1 as SNHLY and CDR2 as FYNNEI. The CDR3 is made up of 15 amino acids. This chain's CDR3 is CASSEAGSSYNEQFF. CDR3 sequence (DNA): TGTGCCAGCAGTGAGGCGGGAAGCTCCTACAATGAGCAGTTCTTC.

The V call is TRBV5-4, the J call TRBJ2-7; D not resolved. Per germline, CDR1 SGHNT and CDR2 YYREEE (reference sequence). The germline V and J ends were trimmed by 4 bases and 0 bases, with 11 bases remaining between them. The CDR3 runs to 14 residues. CDR3 nucleotide sequence: TGTGCCAGCAGCCCCTCCCCCAGCTCCTACGAGCAGTACTTC. It codes for CASSPSPSSYEQYF.

The CDR3 here is CASSEWGPGNTIYF. The CDR3 DNA reads as TGTGCCAGCAGTGAATGGGGGCCAGGAAACACCATATATTTT. V usage is TRBV2 and J usage is TRBJ1-3; D is perhaps TRBD1 (6 bases). V lost 2 bases and J lost 4, with 9 bases in between. The CDR3 length is 14 residues. From germline, CDR1 is SNHLY and CDR2 FYNNEI.

CDR3 sequence (DNA): TGTGCCAGCAGCCAATTACAGGGTAAATCTGGAAACACCATATATTTT. Translating gives CASSQLQGKSGNTIYF. The chain has TRBV7-2 and TRBJ1-3; possibly TRBD1 for D (6 bases). Between the trimmed V and J ends, which lost 5 bases and 1 base, there was a span of 15 bases. This CDR3 has 16 residues. Per germline, CDR1 SGHTA and CDR2 FQGNSA.

The V gene is TRBV2, the J gene TRBJ2-1, with a possible D match to TRBD2 (7 bases). The V gene lost 6 bases and the J gene lost 5 bases, with 17 bases spanning the gap. The length of the CDR3 is 15 residues. Germline assignment: CDR1 SNHLY and CDR2 FYNNEI. The CDR3 region has the DNA TGTGCCAGCAGGACCGGGGGCGGGGGAGACAATGAGCAGTTCTTC. This gives the protein CASRTGGGGDNEQFF.

This rearrangement joins TRBV6-2 or TRBV6-3 to TRBJ1-1, with 9 positions matching TRBD1. This CDR3 has 16 residues. With 4 bases clipped from V and 5 bases from J, the junction kept 11 bases outside the gene matches. Germline V lookup: CDR1 MNHEY, CDR2 SVGEGT. CDR3 amino acids: CASSSYRGQGRTEAFF. The DNA of the CDR3 is TGTGCCAGCAGTTCTTACAGGGGGCAGGGCCGGACTGAAGCTTTCTTT.